This T cell receptor (beta chain) was sequenced for a study of molecular identifiers for immune sequencing clone quantification. Germline lookup yields CDR1 MNHEY and CDR2 SVGEGT. This CDR3 is 15 amino acids long. V was clipped by 5 bases and J by 3 bases, with 16 bases between them. This clonotype was counted many times. Libraries of bulk TCR were made by previously described methods (with listed TCR primers). Via MiXCR, TCRdb re-called the PCR reads, giving one row per CDR3 protein. The table records around 470,000 distinct CDR3 sequences, about a quarter of them present only once. This TCR was sampled from a human donor in good health. Some libraries in this study had Jurkat cell RNA spiked in. The chain links TRBV6-2 or TRBV6-3 to TRBJ2-5; no definite D call. The sequenced material came from naive CD8+ T cells from blood, with Jurkat cell RNA spiked in. The subset here: FACS-sorted CD8+CD4-CCR7+CD45RA+ naive T cells. Written as DNA, the CDR3 is TGTGCCAGCAGTCCACGACCGTACCTAGAAGAGACCCAGTACTTC. It codes for CASSPRPYLEETQYF.